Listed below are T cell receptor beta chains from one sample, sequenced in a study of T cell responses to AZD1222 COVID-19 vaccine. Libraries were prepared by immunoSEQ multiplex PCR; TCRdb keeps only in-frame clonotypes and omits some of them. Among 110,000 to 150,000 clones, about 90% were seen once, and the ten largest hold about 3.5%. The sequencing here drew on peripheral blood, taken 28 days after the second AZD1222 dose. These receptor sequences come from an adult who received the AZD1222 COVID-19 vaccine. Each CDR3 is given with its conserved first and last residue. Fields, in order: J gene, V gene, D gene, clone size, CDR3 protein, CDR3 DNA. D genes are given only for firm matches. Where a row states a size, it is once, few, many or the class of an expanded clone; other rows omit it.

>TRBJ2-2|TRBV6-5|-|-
CASSHGLVGELFF
TGTGCCAGCAGTCACGGACTCGTCGGGGAGCTGTTTTTT
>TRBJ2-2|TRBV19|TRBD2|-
CASSIDRTSGRRGTGELFF
TGTGCCAGTAGTATAGATCGAACTAGCGGGAGGAGAGGGACCGGGGAGCTGTTTTTT
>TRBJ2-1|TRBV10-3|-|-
CAISESSPPTYNEQFF
TGTGCCATCAGTGAGTCTTCACCACCCACCTACAATGAGCAGTTCTTC
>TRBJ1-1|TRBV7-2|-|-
CASSQGPGLGTEAFF
TGTGCCAGCAGCCAGGGCCCGGGTTTAGGCACTGAAGCTTTCTTT
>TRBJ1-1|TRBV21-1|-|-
CASSNRERGNTEAFF
TGTGCCAGCAGCAACCGGGAACGAGGAAACACTGAAGCTTTCTTT
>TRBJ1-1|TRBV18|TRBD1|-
CASSPQQGSSTEAFF
TGTGCCAGCTCACCTCAACAGGGGTCAAGCACTGAAGCTTTCTTT
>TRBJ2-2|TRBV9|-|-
CASSVEGWTGELFF
TGTGCCAGCAGCGTAGAAGGATGGACCGGGGAGCTGTTTTTT
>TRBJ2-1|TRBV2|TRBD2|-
CASRGGGLAGYEQFF
TGTGCCAGCAGGGGAGGGGGACTAGCGGGATATGAGCAGTTCTTC
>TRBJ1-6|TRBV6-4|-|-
CASSDFFSNSPLHF
TGTGCCAGCAGTGACTTTTTCTCCAATTCACCCCTCCACTTT
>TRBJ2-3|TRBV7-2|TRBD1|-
CASSSQGAGSTDTQYF
TGTGCCAGCAGCTCCCAGGGGGCGGGTAGCACAGATACGCAGTATTTT
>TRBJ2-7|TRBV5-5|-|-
CASSLSGNEQYF
TGTGCCAGCAGCTTAAGTGGGAACGAGCAGTACTTC
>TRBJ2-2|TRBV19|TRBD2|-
CASNRQGRGTGELFF
TGTGCCAGTAATAGACAAGGGAGGGGCACCGGGGAGCTGTTTTTT
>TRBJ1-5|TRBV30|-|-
CAWRGGRNQPQHF
TGTGCCTGGAGAGGAGGGCGGAATCAGCCCCAGCATTTT
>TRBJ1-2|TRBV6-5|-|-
CASRPGGGYTF
TGTGCCAGCAGACCCGGGGGTGGCTACACCTTC
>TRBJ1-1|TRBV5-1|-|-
CASSLVANTEAFF
TGCGCCAGCAGCCTAGTAGCGAACACTGAAGCTTTCTTT
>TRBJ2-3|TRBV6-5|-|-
CASTPFGVSTDTQYF
TGTGCCAGCACCCCATTCGGGGTCAGCACAGATACGCAGTATTTT
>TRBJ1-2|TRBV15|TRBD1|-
CATSRETGTNYGYTF
TGTGCCACCAGCAGAGAGACAGGGACTAACTATGGCTACACCTTC
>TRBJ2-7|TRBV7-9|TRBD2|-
CASSASGTSSTGKQYF
TGTGCCAGCAGCGCCTCCGGGACTAGCTCTACCGGGAAGCAGTACTTC
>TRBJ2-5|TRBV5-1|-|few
CASSLEETQYF
TGCGCCAGCAGCTTGGAAGAGACCCAGTACTTC
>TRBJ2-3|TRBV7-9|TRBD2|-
CASSQGTSGTTDTQYF
TGTGCCAGCAGCCAAGGGACTAGCGGTACCACAGATACGCAGTATTTT
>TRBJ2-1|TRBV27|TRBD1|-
CASSSQGTGVFGSYNEQFF
TGTGCCAGCAGTTCCCAAGGGACAGGGGTTTTTGGATCCTACAATGAGCAGTTCTTC
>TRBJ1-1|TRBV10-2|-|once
CASSESWGVGAFF
TGCGCCAGCAGTGAGTCGTGGGGGGTAGGGGCTTTCTTT
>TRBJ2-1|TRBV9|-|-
CASSVVPGRKQFF
TGTGCCAGCAGCGTAGTCCCGGGGCGGAAGCAGTTCTTC
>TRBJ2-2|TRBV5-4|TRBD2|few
CASVGGTADTGELFF
TGTGCCAGCGTCGGGGGGACCGCGGACACCGGGGAGCTGTTTTTT
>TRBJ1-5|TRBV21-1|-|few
CASTLLMGRRAQPQHF
TGTGCCAGCACTCTCCTAATGGGGCGGCGCGCTCAGCCCCAGCATTTT
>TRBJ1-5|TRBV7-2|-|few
CASSIQGGYSNQPQHF
TGTGCCAGCAGTATACAGGGAGGGTACAGCAATCAGCCCCAGCATTTT
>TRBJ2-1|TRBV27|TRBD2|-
CASSQRAGGPYNEQFF
TGTGCCAGCAGCCAAAGGGCGGGAGGGCCCTACAATGAGCAGTTCTTC